Listed here is a single T cell receptor beta chain. This sample stems from a study of blood T cell repertoires in COVID-19. About the research overall: The United States, Italy and Spain provided the acute and convalescent COVID-19 samples.

The germline V and J ends were trimmed by 3 bases and 0 bases, with 9 bases remaining between them. This CDR3 is built from 14 residues. Germline V CDR1 and CDR2: SGHNT, YYREEE (reference sequence). Authors' processing steps: Amplification with reference gene primers provided the estimates of nucleated cell counts. Assay: immunoSEQ multiplex PCR; the TCRdb copy retains only in-frame clones and omits some. The V and J calls and the clone size are those of that table, but D and trimming were determined from the DNA. The data show some 220,000 clones, with about four fifths seen just once and 3% to 3.5% held by the top ten.

The receptor was isolated from a woman in her 30s who had recovered from COVID-19. Sequencing used peripheral blood. The rearrangement links TRBV5-4 to TRBJ1-1, with D perhaps matching TRBD1 (6 bases). CDR3 nucleotide sequence: TGTGCCAGCAGCTGGGACACCGTGAACACTGAAGCTTTCTTT. It encodes CASSWDTVNTEAFF.